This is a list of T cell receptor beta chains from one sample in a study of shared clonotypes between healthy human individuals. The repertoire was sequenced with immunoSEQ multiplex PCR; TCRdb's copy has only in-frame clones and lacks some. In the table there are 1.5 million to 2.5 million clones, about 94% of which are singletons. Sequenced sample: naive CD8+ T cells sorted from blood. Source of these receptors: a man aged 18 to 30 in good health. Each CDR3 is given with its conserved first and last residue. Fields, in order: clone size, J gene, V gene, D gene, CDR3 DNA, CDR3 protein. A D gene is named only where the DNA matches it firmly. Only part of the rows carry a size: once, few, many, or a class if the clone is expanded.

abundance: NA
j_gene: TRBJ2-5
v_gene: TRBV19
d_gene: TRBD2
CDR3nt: TGTGCCAGTAGTATAGGGGTTCTCGCGGGGGATTGGACCCAGTACTTC
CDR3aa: CASSIGVLAGDWTQYF

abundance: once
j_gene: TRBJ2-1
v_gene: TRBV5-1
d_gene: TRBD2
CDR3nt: TGCGCCAGCAGCTTGGCGGCGGGGGGGCTAAATGAGCAGTTCTTC
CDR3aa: CASSLAAGGLNEQFF

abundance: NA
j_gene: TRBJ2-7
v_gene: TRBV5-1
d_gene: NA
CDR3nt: TGCGCCAGCAACCTACAGGATGGCGAGCAGTACTTC
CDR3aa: CASNLQDGEQYF

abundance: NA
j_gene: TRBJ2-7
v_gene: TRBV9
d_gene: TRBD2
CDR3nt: TGTGCCAGCAGCGCTAATCCTAGCGGGAGGGCCTACGAGCAGTACTTC
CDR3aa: CASSANPSGRAYEQYF

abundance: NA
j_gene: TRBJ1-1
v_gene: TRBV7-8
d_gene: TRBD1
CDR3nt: TGTGCCAGCAGCCCGCGGACAGGGGCTAAGACTGAAGCTTTCTTT
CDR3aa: CASSPRTGAKTEAFF

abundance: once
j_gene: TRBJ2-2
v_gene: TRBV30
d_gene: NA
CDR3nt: TGTGCCTGGAGTGTACCTCGATCGAACACCGGGGAGCTGTTTTTT
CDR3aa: CAWSVPRSNTGELFF

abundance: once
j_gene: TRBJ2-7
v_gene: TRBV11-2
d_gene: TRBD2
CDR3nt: TGTGCCAGCAGCTTCGCTAGCGGGAGATTTACTACATACGAGCAGTACTTC
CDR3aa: CASSFASGRFTTYEQYF

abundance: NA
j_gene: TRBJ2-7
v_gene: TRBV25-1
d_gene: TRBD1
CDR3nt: TGTGCCAGCAGCCCCGGGACAGGGTACGAGCAGTACTTC
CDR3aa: CASSPGTGYEQYF

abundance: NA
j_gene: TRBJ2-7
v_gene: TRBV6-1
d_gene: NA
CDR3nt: TGTGCCAGCACGTACGGGCCTCCGTACGAGCAGTACTTC
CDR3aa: CASTYGPPYEQYF

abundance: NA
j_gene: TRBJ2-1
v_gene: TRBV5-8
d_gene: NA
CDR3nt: TGTGCCAGCAGCTATGACAGCTACAATGAGCAGTTCTTC
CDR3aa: CASSYDSYNEQFF

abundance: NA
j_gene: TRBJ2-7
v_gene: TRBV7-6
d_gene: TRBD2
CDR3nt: TGTGCCAGCAGCTTAACGGGAGGCGAGCAGTACTTC
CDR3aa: CASSLTGGEQYF

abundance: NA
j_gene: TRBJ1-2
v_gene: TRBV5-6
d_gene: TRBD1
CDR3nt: TGTGCCAGCAGCTTGGGGGACAGCTACTATGGCTACACCTTC
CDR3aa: CASSLGDSYYGYTF

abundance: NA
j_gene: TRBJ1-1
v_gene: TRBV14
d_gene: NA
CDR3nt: TGTGCCAGCAGCCAAGTTCGGTGGACTGAAGCTTTCTTT
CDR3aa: CASSQVRWTEAFF

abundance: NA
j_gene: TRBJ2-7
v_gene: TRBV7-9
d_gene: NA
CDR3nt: TGTGCCAGCAGCTCGGGAGACTGGTCCTACGAGCAGTACTTC
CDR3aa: CASSSGDWSYEQYF

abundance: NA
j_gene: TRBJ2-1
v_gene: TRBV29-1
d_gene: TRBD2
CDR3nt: TGCAGCCTGAGGCGGGAGAATCTGAATGAGCAGTTCTTC
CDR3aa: CSLRRENLNEQFF

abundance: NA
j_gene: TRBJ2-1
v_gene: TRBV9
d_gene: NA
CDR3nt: TGTGCCAGCAGCTCCCAGGGCAATGAGCAGTTCTTC
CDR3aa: CASSSQGNEQFF

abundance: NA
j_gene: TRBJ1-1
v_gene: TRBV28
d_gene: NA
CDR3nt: TGTGCCAGCAGTTTACGAGGGCTCAAGAGTGAAGCTTTCTTT
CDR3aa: CASSLRGLKSEAFF

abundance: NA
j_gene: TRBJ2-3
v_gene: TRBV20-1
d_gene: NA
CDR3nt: TGCAGTGCCCTGACAGACGATACGCAGTATTTT
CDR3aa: CSALTDDTQYF

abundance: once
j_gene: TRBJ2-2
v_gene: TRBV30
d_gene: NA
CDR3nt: TGTGCCTGGAGTGTCCCGGAAAGAACCGGGGAGCTGTTTTTT
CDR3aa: CAWSVPERTGELFF

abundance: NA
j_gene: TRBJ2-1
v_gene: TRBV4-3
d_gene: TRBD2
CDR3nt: TGCGCCAGCAGCCAAGCAGCGGGAGGTGAAGATGAGCAGTTCTTC
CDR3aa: CASSQAAGGEDEQFF

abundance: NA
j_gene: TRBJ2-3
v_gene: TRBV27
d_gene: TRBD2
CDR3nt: TGTGCCAGCAGTTTATTAGCAGCGGGGACAGATACGCAGTATTTT
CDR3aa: CASSLLAAGTDTQYF

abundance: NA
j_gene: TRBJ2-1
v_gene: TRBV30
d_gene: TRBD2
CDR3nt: TGTGCCTGGACCGCCACTAGCGGGAGCTACAATGAGCAGTTCTTC
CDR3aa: CAWTATSGSYNEQFF

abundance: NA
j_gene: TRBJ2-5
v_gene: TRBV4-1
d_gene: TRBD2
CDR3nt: TGCGCCAGCAGCCAAGGCGATCGCGGGGGATTTGAAGAGACCCAGTACTTC
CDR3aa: CASSQGDRGGFEETQYF

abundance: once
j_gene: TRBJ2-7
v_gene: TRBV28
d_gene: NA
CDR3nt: TGTGCCAGCAGTTTATTCGGGTGGAGCTCCTACGAGCAGTACTTC
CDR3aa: CASSLFGWSSYEQYF

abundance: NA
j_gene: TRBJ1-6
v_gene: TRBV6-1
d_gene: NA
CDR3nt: TGTGCCAGCACCAAGGACAGATACCTTAATTCACCCCTCCACTTT
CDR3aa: CASTKDRYLNSPLHF

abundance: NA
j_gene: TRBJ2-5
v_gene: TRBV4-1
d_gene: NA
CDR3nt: TGCGCCAGCAGCCAAGACCCGGGGCAAGAGACCCAGTACTTC
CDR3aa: CASSQDPGQETQYF

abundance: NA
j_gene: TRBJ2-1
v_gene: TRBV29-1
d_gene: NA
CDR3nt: TGCAGCGTTGTTCGCGACAATGAGCAGTTCTTC
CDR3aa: CSVVRDNEQFF

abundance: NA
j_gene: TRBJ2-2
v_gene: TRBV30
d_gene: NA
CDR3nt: TGTGCCTGGAGTAGGGGGGTCACCGGGGAGCTGTTTTTT
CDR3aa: CAWSRGVTGELFF

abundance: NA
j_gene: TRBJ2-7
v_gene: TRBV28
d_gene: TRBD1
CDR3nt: TGTGCCAGCAGTTCCCGGACAGGTTCTTCCCCCTACGAGCGGTACGAGCAGTACTTC
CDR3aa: CASSSRTGSSPYERYEQYF